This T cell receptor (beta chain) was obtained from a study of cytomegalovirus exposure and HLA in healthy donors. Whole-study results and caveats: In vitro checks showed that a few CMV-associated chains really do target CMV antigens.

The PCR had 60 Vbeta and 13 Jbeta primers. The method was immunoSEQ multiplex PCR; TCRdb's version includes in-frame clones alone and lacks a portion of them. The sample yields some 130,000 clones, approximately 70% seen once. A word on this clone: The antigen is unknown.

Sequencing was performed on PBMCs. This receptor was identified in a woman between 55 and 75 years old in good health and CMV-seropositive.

In DNA, the CDR3 is TGCGCCAGCAGTCCCGGGACTACCGGAGAGACCCAGTACTTC. Amino acids: CASSPGTTGETQYF. The rearrangement uses TRBV10-1 and TRBJ2-5, with 7 bases lining up with TRBD2. V was clipped by 5 bases and J by 4 bases; unmatched bases: 7. This CDR3 contains 14 residues. The V gene's germline CDR1 is WNHNN and CDR2 SYGVQD (reference sequence).